The 23 T cell receptor beta chains given below trace back to one sample, sequenced in a study of cytomegalovirus exposure and HLA in healthy donors. The PCR made use of 60 Vbeta and 13 Jbeta primers. This table comes from immunoSEQ multiplex PCR, and its TCRdb copy is limited to in-frame clones, with some not included. This table has approximately 130,000 clones, 76% appearing once. Sequencing was done on a sample of PBMCs. These receptors were obtained from a female donor in good health and CMV-seropositive.

The chain uses TRBV27 and TRBJ1-1; no firm D call. CDR1 and CDR2 (germline): MNHEY, SMNVEV (reference sequence). The CDR3 loop spans 15 amino acids. The V end lost 7 bases, the J end lost 0 bases, and 15 bases lay between the germline ends. The CDR3 DNA sequence: TGTGCCAGCACTCCCCTGGCAGGAATGAACACTGAAGCTTTCTTT. The encoded protein is CASTPLAGMNTEAFF.

The chain couples TRBV27 to TRBJ2-2; 7 bases are a match to TRBD1. Germline-derived CDR1 and CDR2 are MNHEY and SMNVEV (reference sequence). The CDR3 is made up of 16 amino acids. Trimming cost V 0 bases and J 3 bases; bases outside gene matches: 4. This CDR3 is CASSLSRDSYTGELFF. The CDR3 bases are TGTGCCAGCAGTTTATCGAGGGACAGCTACACCGGGGAGCTGTTTTTT.

This clone was seen a handful of times. The gene calls are TRBV5-6 and TRBJ2-5, with a tentative D call TRBD2 (5 bases). Trimming took 4 bases from V and 0 from J, leaving 13 bases between them. Germline-derived CDR1 and CDR2 are SGHDT and YYEEEE. This CDR3 is 15 amino acids long. This CDR3 is CASSNAGENQETQYF. The CDR3 region has the DNA TGTGCCAGCAGCAACGCCGGGGAGAACCAAGAGACCCAGTACTTC.

This clone showed up just once. The V call is TRBV9, the J call TRBJ2-1; 11 positions agree with TRBD2. Unmatched junction bases numbered 5, after V lost 0 bases and J lost 9 bases. The length of the CDR3 is 15 residues. Germline CDR1 is SGDLS and CDR2 is YYNGEE. The CDR3: CASSVVLAGGGEQFF. CDR3 bases: TGTGCCAGCAGCGTAGTTCTAGCGGGGGGAGGTGAGCAGTTCTTC.

The chain links TRBV5-1 to TRBJ2-1; 10 nucleotides agree with TRBD1. Germline V gene sequence: CDR1 SGHRS, CDR2 YFSETQ. The CDR3 runs to 15 residues. Trimming cost V 4 bases and J 5 bases; bases outside gene matches: 6. CDR3: CASSATGGANNEQFF. The CDR3 DNA follows: TGCGCCAGCAGCGCGACAGGGGGCGCAAACAATGAGCAGTTCTTC. The whole variable domain, filled in from reference TRBV5-1 and TRBJ2-1, reads KAGVTQTPRYLIKTRGQQVTLSCSPISGHRSVSWYQQTPGQGLQFLFEYFSETQRNKGNFPGRFSGRQFSNSRSEMNVSTLELGDSALYLCASSATGGANNEQFFGPGTRLTVL.

This clone was detected a few times. The V call is TRBV6-1, the J call TRBJ1-1; D is ambiguous. This CDR3 comprises 13 residues. V shed 6 bases and J shed 2 bases, with 10 bases lying between them. Germline CDR1 reads MNHNS; CDR2 reads SASEGT. Here the CDR3 reads CASRRSLNTEAFF. As DNA, the CDR3 is TGTGCCAGCAGGCGGAGTTTAAACACTGAAGCTTTCTTT.

This chain connects TRBV6-1 to TRBJ2-7; TRBD2 matches at 11 bases. The CDR3 sequence is 15 residues long. Germline loops: CDR1 MNHNS, CDR2 SASEGT. Trimming removed 5 bases from V and 6 bases from J; junction bases left unmatched: 9. The chain's CDR3 is CASSLLAGEGREQYF. DNA of the CDR3: TGTGCCAGCAGTCTACTAGCGGGAGAGGGTCGCGAGCAGTACTTC.

The J gene is TRBJ2-1, the V gene TRBV21-1; the table's D gene call, TRBD2, was not cross checked with the DNA. TRBV21-1 has pseudogene status. The CDR3 loop spans 18 amino acids. CDR3 loop: CASSKVLSGGRADNEQFF. CDR3 nucleotides: TGTGCCAGCAGCAAAGTCTTATCCGGCGGGAGGGCAGACAATGAGCAGTTCTTC.

The chain recombines TRBV28 with TRBJ1-6, with TRBD1 as a possible D gene (6 bases). Trimming removed 4 bases from V and 0 bases from J, with 7 bases in between. This CDR3 has 15 amino acids. Germline lookup yields CDR1 MDHEN and CDR2 SYDVKM. The CDR3, as DNA: TGTGCCAGCAGTTCAGGGGTCTCCTATAATTCACCCCTCCACTTT. Protein sequence: CASSSGVSYNSPLHF.

The chain couples TRBV29-1 to TRBJ1-5; TRBD1 is a possible D gene (5 bases). V was shortened by 3 bases and J by 11 bases, with 11 bases between the two germline ends. Looked up from germline, CDR1 is SQVTM and CDR2 is ANQGSEA. The CDR3 is made up of 11 amino acids. CDR3 sequence: CSVEVGLTQHF. CDR3 coding DNA: TGCAGCGTTGAGGTGGGACTAACCCAGCATTTT.

The rearrangement joins TRBV7-9 to TRBJ2-3, with D possibly matching TRBD2 (5 bases). The V end lost 5 bases, the J end lost 1 base, and 13 bases lay between the germline ends. The germline CDR1 and CDR2 sequences are SEHNR and FQNEAQ (reference sequence). This CDR3 has 15 residues. The DNA for the CDR3 is TGTGCCAGCAGCCCTCTAGCTTATGGCACAGATACGCAGTATTTT. This encodes CASSPLAYGTDTQYF.

With regard to this clone: An end of the junction does not agree with germline; a read error may underlie this. The rearrangement joins TRBV7-6 to TRBJ1-1; D is perhaps TRBD1 (6 bases). The CDR3 spans 15 residues. CDR1 is SGHVS and CDR2 is FNYEAQ in the germline V gene. The CDR3 sequence is CASGLDGGENTEAFF. CDR3 sequence (DNA): TGTGCCAGCGGCTTAGATGGGGGCGAGAACACTGAAGCTTTCTTT.

V usage is TRBV19 and J usage is TRBJ2-6; maybe TRBD2 (6 bases). The V end lost 2 bases, the J end lost 1 base, and 15 bases lay between the germline ends. Per germline, CDR1 LNHDA and CDR2 SQIVND (reference sequence). This CDR3 is 18 amino acids long. Here the CDR3 DNA reads TGTGCCAGTAGTATACTGGAGGGTTCCCCTTCTGGGGCCAACGTCCTGACTTTC. This codes for CASSILEGSPSGANVLTF.

This clone was seen only a few times. This chain uses TRBV7-9 with TRBJ2-7, with D tentatively TRBD2 (6 bases). Germline values: CDR1 SEHNR, CDR2 FQNEAQ (reference sequence). The V and J ends lost 1 base and 2 bases respectively, with 9 bases between them. CDR3 size: 14 residues. CDR3 amino acids: CASSLGLEPYEQYF. DNA of the CDR3: TGTGCCAGCAGCTTAGGACTAGAGCCCTACGAGCAGTACTTC.

This clone was found a few times. This chain links TRBV2 with TRBJ1-2; D call uncertain. Deletions cut 6 bases from V and 8 bases from J, with 16 bases between. The CDR3 sequence is 13 residues long. Looked up from germline, CDR1 is SNHLY and CDR2 is FYNNEI. CDR3 sequence reads: CASRAEGVLGYTF. CDR3 nucleotides: TGTGCCAGCAGGGCGGAGGGAGTATTAGGCTACACCTTC.

The V gene is TRBV7-3, the J gene TRBJ2-5, with D possibly being TRBD1 (6 bases). The V gene's germline CDR1 is SGHTA and CDR2 FQGTGA. Trimming removed 5 bases at V and 2 bases at J, with 12 bases between. The length of the CDR3 is 14 residues. CDR3 loop: CASSRTGTQETQYF. Here the CDR3 DNA reads TGTGCCAGCAGCCGAACAGGGACACAAGAGACCCAGTACTTC.

The rearrangement joins TRBV5-1 to TRBJ1-1; 7 nucleotides line up with TRBD1. CDR1 is SGHRS and CDR2 is YFSETQ in the germline V gene. The CDR3 is 14 amino acids. V lost 2 bases, J lost 1 base, and 2 bases stayed unmatched. CDR3 nucleotides: TGCGCCAGCAGCTTCGGGACAGCGAACACTGAAGCTTTCTTT. It codes for CASSFGTANTEAFF.

V usage is TRBV28 and J usage is TRBJ2-7, with D perhaps TRBD1 (6 bases). The CDR3 is 18 residues long. The germline CDR1 and CDR2 sequences are MDHEN and SYDVKM. Trimming cost V 3 bases and J 4 bases, with 25 bases left between them. In DNA, the CDR3 is TGTGCCAGCAGTTTTCTCTTACGTACACACAGGGTATCATACGAGCAGTACTTC. Residues: CASSFLLRTHRVSYEQYF.

The J gene is TRBJ1-2, the V gene TRBV30; D perhaps matches TRBD1 (6 bases). Germline V gene data show CDR1 as GTSNPN and CDR2 as SVGIG (reference sequence). This CDR3 is 14 amino acids long. Trimming left V 0 bases short and J 5 bases short, with 13 bases between. The CDR3 protein is CAWSVGGAPYGYTF. DNA for the CDR3: TGTGCCTGGAGTGTAGGGGGGGCCCCGTATGGCTACACCTTC.

The genes are TRBV11-2 and TRBJ2-7; the match to TRBD1 covers 7 bases. The CDR3 spans 13 residues. The germline CDR1 and CDR2 sequences are SGHAT and FQNNGV. J lost 4 bases, V lost 5 bases, and 5 bases had no gene match. CDR3 sequence: CASSVDRVYEQYF. The DNA for the CDR3 is TGTGCCAGCAGCGTCGACAGGGTGTACGAGCAGTACTTC.

The chain has TRBV27 and TRBJ2-5, with 7 bases that match TRBD2. With 1 base clipped from V and 3 bases from J, the junction kept 5 bases outside the gene matches. CDR3 size: 15 residues. Germline values: CDR1 MNHEY, CDR2 SMNVEV (reference sequence). CDR3 in amino acids: CASSLYPRGEETQYF. CDR3 bases: TGTGCCAGCAGTTTATACCCCCGGGGGGAAGAGACCCAGTACTTC.

This rearrangement joins TRBV10-1 to TRBJ2-7, with TRBD2 matching over 8 bases. This CDR3 spans 14 amino acids. V lost 3 bases, J lost 4 bases, and 5 bases stayed unmatched. CDR1 and CDR2 from the germline V gene are WNHNN and SYGVQD (reference sequence). CDR3 DNA sequence: TGCGCCAGCAGTGACAAGCGGGAGTCGTACGAGCAGTACTTC. Protein sequence: CASSDKRESYEQYF.

The chain is built from TRBV7-9 and TRBJ1-2, with D hard to call. This CDR3 has 13 residues. Per germline, CDR1 SEHNR and CDR2 FQNEAQ (reference sequence). V dropped 5 bases and J dropped 3 bases, with 10 bases sitting between them. As DNA, the CDR3 is TGTGCCAGCAGCCTCGGGGAGTACTATGGCTACACCTTC. As protein: CASSLGEYYGYTF. The complete variable domain, with remaining parts taken from reference TRBV7-9 and TRBJ1-2, reads DTGVSQNPRHKITKRGQNVTFRCDPISEHNRLYWYRQTLGQGPEFLTYFQNEAQLEKSRLLSDRFSAERPKGSFSTLEIQRTEQGDSAMYLCASSLGEYYGYTFGSGTRLTVV.